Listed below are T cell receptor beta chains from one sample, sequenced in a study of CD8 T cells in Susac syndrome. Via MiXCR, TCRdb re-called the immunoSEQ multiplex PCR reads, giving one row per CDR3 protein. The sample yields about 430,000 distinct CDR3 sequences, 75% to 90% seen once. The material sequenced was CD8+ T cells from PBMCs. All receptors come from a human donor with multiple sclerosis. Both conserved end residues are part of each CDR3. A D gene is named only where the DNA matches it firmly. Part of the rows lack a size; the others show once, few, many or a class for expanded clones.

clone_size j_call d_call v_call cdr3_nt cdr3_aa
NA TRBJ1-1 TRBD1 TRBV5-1 TGCGCCAGCAGCTTGGTCGGGACAGGCGGGACTGAAGCTTTCTTT CASSLVGTGGTEAFF
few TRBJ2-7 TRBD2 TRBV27 TGTGCCAGCAGGGGGGGGGAGTCCTACGAGCAGTACTTC CASRGGESYEQYF
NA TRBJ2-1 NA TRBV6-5 TGTGCCAGCAGTTATACAGGCACCTACAATGAGCAGTTCTTC CASSYTGTYNEQFF
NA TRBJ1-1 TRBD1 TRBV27 TGTGCCAGCAGTTTATCGGGACAGGGGGTTATCGCTGAAGCTTTCTTT CASSLSGQGVIAEAFF
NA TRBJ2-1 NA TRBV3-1 TGTGCCAGCAGCCAAGACTATAAGGAGTTCTTC CASSQDYKEFF
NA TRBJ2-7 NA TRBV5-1 TGCGCCAGCAGCTTGGATTCCGGGAGCCAGGGCGAGCAGTACTTC CASSLDSGSQGEQYF
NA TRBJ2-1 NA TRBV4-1 TGCGCCAGCAGCCAATCACGCCGGGACTTGGATTACAATGAGCAGTTCTTC CASSQSRRDLDYNEQFF
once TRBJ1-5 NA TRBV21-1 TGTGCCAGCAGATTAAAGGACAGGGGGCTTACTGGGAGCAATCAGCCCCAGCATTTT CASRLKDRGLTGSNQPQHF
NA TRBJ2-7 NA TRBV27 TGTGCCAGCAGTCCCTCTGGGGTATGGCACGAGCAGTACTTC CASSPSGVWHEQYF
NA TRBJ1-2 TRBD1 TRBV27 TGTGCCAGCAGTTCCGGACAGGGGAAGGACTACACCTTC CASSSGQGKDYTF
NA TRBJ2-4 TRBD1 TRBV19 TGTGCCAGTAGTATTGCAGGGGGAGCCAAAAACATTCAGTACTTC CASSIAGGAKNIQYF
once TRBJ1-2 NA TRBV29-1 TGCAGCGTTGAGCCTGGGACCGATCTTCAACCCTATGGCTACACCTTC CSVEPGTDLQPYGYTF
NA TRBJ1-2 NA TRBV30 TGTGCCTGGATCGGTGGGGTTAACTATGGCTACACCTTC CAWIGGVNYGYTF
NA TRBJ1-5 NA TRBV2 TGTGCCAGCAGTGGGGAGGGGGTTAGGCTCAATCAGCCCCAGCATTTT CASSGEGVRLNQPQHF
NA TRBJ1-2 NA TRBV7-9 TGTGCCAGCAGCTCGGAGGTCTATGGCTACACCTTC CASSSEVYGYTF
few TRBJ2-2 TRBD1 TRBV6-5 TGTGCCAGCAGTCAGGGGGCGAACACCGGGGAGCTGTTTTTT CASSQGANTGELFF
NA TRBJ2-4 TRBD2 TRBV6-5 TGTGCCAGCAGTTACTCTGTTCCGGGACTAGCAAACATTCAGTACTTC CASSYSVPGLANIQYF
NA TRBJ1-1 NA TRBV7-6 TGTGCCAGCAGCTTGGCGTCCTCGGGGGCCATCACTGAAGCTTTCTTT CASSLASSGAITEAFF
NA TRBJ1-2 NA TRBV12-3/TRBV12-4 TGTGCCAGCAGTTCCACCCCCCAGGGTAACTATGGCTACACCTTC CASSSTPQGNYGYTF
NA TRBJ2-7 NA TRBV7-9 TGTGCCAGCAGCTTTTATTTGGGGGAACGGGCCTACGAGCAGTACTTC CASSFYLGERAYEQYF
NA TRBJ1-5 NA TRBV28 TGTGCCAGCAGTCTACGGACAGCGGGCTTCAATCAGCCCCAGCATTTT CASSLRTAGFNQPQHF
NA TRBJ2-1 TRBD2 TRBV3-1 TGTGCCAGCAGCCAAGATTGGGCGGGAGCCGGGAATGAGCAGTTCTTC CASSQDWAGAGNEQFF
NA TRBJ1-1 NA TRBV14 TGTGCCAGCAGCCAAGAAAGTGTTATGAACACTGAAGCTTTCTTT CASSQESVMNTEAFF
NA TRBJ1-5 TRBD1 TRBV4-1 TGCGCCAGCAGCCAGGCTCGGACAGGGGGCAATCAGCCCCAGCATTTT CASSQARTGGNQPQHF
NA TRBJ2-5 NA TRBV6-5 TGTGCCAGCAGTTACTATGGCAGTCAAGAGACCCAGTACTTC CASSYYGSQETQYF
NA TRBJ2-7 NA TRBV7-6 TGTGCCAGCAGCTCCGGGGATCCTTACGAGCAGTACTTC CASSSGDPYEQYF
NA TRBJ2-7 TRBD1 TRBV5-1 TGCGCCAGCAGCCCGTTACCGGGACAGGGAGTGTTTTCCTACGAGCAGTACTTC CASSPLPGQGVFSYEQYF
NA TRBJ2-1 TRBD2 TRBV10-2 TGCGCCAGCAGGGGCGTAGCGGGAGGTCTGGATGAGCAGTTCTTC CASRGVAGGLDEQFF
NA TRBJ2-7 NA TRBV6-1 TGTGCCAGCAGTGAAGAAGGGACAAATCTGCTCGGGTCGTCGGACGAGCAGTACTTC CASSEEGTNLLGSSDEQYF
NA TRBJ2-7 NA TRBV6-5 TGTGCCAGCAGTTACGTCGCCCCCTTTGCACAAAGCTCCTACGAGCAGTACTTC CASSYVAPFAQSSYEQYF
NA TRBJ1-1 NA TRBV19 TGTGCCAGTAGTATAGGGGGGGCCCCTGAAGCTTTCTTT CASSIGGAPEAFF
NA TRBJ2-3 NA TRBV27 TGTGCCAGCAGAGAGGGGATTACGGATACGCAGTATTTT CASREGITDTQYF
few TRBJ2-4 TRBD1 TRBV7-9 TGTGCCAGCAGCCACAGCAGGGGGCTGGGGAACATTCAGTACTTC CASSHSRGLGNIQYF
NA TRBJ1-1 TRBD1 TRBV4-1 TGCGCCAGCAGCCTACGGACAGGGGGCAAGAACACTGAAGCTTTCTTT CASSLRTGGKNTEAFF
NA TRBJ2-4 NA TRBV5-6 TGTGCCAGCAGCTTCGGGGTACTAGCCAAAAACATTCAGCACTTC CASSFGVLAKNIQHF
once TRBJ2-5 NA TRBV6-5 TGTGCCAGCAGACAGGGTGAGACCCAGTACTTC CASRQGETQYF
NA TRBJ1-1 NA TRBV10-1 TGCGCCAGCAGTGAGTCTCCGACTCTGAACACTGAAGCTTTCTTT CASSESPTLNTEAFF
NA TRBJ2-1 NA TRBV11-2 TGTGCCAGCAGCTGGGATGATTCCTTCCTGGTGATGCGACACAATGAGCAGTTCTTC CASSWDDSFLVMRHNEQFF
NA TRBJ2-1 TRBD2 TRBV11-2 TGTGCCAGCAGTCCCTGGGCGGGAGCCTACAATGAGCAGTTCTTC CASSPWAGAYNEQFF
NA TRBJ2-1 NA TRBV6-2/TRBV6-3 TGTGCCAGCAGTTACGCCTACCGAGTTTGGGAGGAGGGGCAGTTCTTC CASSYAYRVWEEGQFF
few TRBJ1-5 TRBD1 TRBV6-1 TGTGCCAGCAGTCCCTGGACAGGGGGAGGTCAGCCCCAGCATTTT CASSPWTGGGQPQHF
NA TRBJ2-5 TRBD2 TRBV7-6 TGTGCCAGCAGCTACGGGACTAGCGGGAGGCAAGAGACCCAGTACTTC CASSYGTSGRQETQYF
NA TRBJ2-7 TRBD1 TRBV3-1 TGTGCCAGCAGCCCCACCGTCGGACACAGGGGGGAGTACGAGCAGTACTTC CASSPTVGHRGEYEQYF
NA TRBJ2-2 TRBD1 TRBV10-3 TGTGCCATCAGTGATGTCGGGACAGGGGGAAACGGGGAGCTGTTTTTT CAISDVGTGGNGELFF
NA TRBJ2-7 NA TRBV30 TGTGCCTGGAGTGTCGCGCACTACGAGCAGTACTTC CAWSVAHYEQYF
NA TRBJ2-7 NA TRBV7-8 TGTGCCAGCAGCTTTAATTTTGAGGGGTTTCGTCACTACGAGCAGTACTTC CASSFNFEGFRHYEQYF
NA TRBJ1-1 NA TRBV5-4 TGTGCCAGCAGCTTGGAATTATTTGTTGGGAACACTGAAGCTTTCTTT CASSLELFVGNTEAFF
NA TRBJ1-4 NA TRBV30 TGTGCCTGGAGTGTAGATGAAAAACTGTTTTTT CAWSVDEKLFF
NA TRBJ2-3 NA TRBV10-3 TGTGCCATCAGTGATGTAAGCCTTAGGGAGGCAGATACGCAGTATTTT CAISDVSLREADTQYF
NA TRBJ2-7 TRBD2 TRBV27 TGTGCCAGCAGTCTAAGGACTAGCGGAGGTGTATACGAGCAGTACTTC CASSLRTSGGVYEQYF
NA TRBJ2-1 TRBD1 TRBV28 TGTGCCAGCAGTTTATCGACAGGGTCCAATGAGCAGTTCTTC CASSLSTGSNEQFF
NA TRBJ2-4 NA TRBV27 TGTGCCAGCACCGCACTAGGGACTGGCCTGAACATTCAGTACTTC CASTALGTGLNIQYF
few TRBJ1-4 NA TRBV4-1 TGCGCCAGCAGCCGGACCGGACTGACTAATGAAAAACTGTTTTTT CASSRTGLTNEKLFF
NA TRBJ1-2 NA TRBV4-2 TGTGCCAGCGGGGGTCCCGATGGATCTAACTATGGCTACACCTTC CASGGPDGSNYGYTF